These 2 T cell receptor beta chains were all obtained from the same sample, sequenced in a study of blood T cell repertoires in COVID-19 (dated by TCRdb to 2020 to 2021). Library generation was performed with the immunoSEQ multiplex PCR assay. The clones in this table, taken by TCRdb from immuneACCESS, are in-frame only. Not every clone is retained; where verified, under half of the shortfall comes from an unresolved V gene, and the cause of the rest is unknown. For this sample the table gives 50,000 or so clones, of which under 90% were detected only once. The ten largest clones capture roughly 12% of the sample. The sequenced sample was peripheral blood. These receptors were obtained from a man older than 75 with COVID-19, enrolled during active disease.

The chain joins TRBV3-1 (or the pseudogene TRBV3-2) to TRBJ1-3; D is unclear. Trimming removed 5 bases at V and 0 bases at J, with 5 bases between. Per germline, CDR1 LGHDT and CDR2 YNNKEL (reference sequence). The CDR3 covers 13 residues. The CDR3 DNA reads TGTGCCAGCAGCACGAGCTCTGGAAACACCATATATTTT. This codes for CASSTSSGNTIYF.

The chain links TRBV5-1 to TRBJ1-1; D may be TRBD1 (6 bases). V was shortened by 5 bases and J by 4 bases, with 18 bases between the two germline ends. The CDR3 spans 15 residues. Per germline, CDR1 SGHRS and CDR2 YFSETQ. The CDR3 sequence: CASSVYSGDGTEAFF. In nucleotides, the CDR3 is TGCGCCAGCAGTGTGTACTCAGGGGACGGCACTGAAGCTTTCTTT.